This T cell receptor beta chain was identified during a study of early T cells in non-severe SARS-CoV-2 infection. TCRdb independently ran MiXCR on the 5' RACE reads; one entry per CDR3 protein. The sample includes tens of thousands of distinct CDR3 sequences, 7% to 8% of them seen just once. This CDR3 spans 13 amino acids. Per germline, CDR1 LNHDA and CDR2 SQIVND (reference sequence). The ends were cut back, 8 bases at V and 0 bases at J, with 5 bases in the middle. This clonotype was found many times. The rearrangement uses TRBV19 and TRBJ2-6; D remains unclear. Material for sequencing was whole blood. The clonotype was recovered from an adult who was a healthcare worker with PCR-confirmed SARS-CoV-2 infection or an uninfected control (not recorded which). The CDR3 DNA reads TGTGCCAGTCAGAACTCTGGGGCCAACGTCCTGACTTTC. Translated, it gives CASQNSGANVLTF.